This entry features one T cell receptor beta chain sequence. The source of the sample is a study of regulatory T cells in long-lasting Graves disease. Time point meaning: newly diagnosed GD, antithyroid drugs for less than 3 months. Following extraction of RNA from PBMCs, that RNA was used to make the TCR library. Germline V gives CDR1 ENHRY, CDR2 SYGVKD. This CDR3 spans 15 amino acids. The trim removed 7 bases at V and 0 bases at J, leaving 6 bases unmatched. Combining iRepertoire HTBI primers with Arm-PCR of CDR3 regions, the authors built TCR beta libraries. TCRdb re-called the multiplex PCR reads with MiXCR, one entry per CDR3 protein. Here the sample spans 420,000 or so distinct CDR3 sequences, about 15% being singletons. The same data also went into a second study, on T cells in Graves' hyperthyroidism and ophthalmopathy. From that second work: Calling Graves' hyperthyroidism stable meant ophthalmopathy did not progress within 18 months.

This chain connects TRBV10-3 to TRBJ1-3; 7 bases are a match to TRBD1. This sequence originates from a woman between 18 and 29 years old with Graves disease. The starting material was peripheral blood mononuclear cells (PBMCs), obtained at new diagnosis, from a patient treated with antithyroid drugs. CDR3 DNA sequence: TGTGCCATCACCGGGACAGCGAGCTCTGGAAACACCATATATTTT. Translation gives CAITGTASSGNTIYF.